Listed here is a single T cell receptor beta chain. The data are from a study of cytomegalovirus exposure and HLA in healthy donors. The PCR contained 60 Vbeta and 13 Jbeta primers. Assay: immunoSEQ multiplex PCR; the TCRdb copy retains only in-frame clones and omits some. The sample includes about 110,000 clones, roughly 70% of them seen just once. The CDR3 is 13 residues long. V shed 4 bases and J shed 5 bases, with 12 bases lying between them. The V gene's germline CDR1 is SQVTM and CDR2 ANQGSEA. The TCR was taken from a woman aged 25 to 39 in good health and CMV-seronegative. This chain uses TRBV29-1 with TRBJ2-1; tentatively, D is TRBD1 (5 bases). The sample taken for sequencing was PBMCs. CDR3 sequence reads: CSVGIQGDNEQFF. CDR3 coding DNA: TGCAGCGTTGGTATCCAGGGTGACAATGAGCAGTTCTTC.